Presented here are 3 T cell receptor beta chains from one specimen sequenced in a study of blood T cell repertoires in COVID-19. Assay: immunoSEQ multiplex PCR; the TCRdb copy retains only in-frame clones and omits some. The data show 400,000 to 550,000 clones, with roughly nine tenths seen just once and under 2.5% held by the top ten. Sample: PBMCs or T cells enriched from blood (not recorded which). Source of these receptors: a young woman with acute COVID-19.

The chain recombines TRBV5-5 with TRBJ2-7; D uncertain. Trimming stripped 2 bases from V and 0 bases from J, with 9 bases between. The CDR3 is 14 residues long. Germline CDR1 is SGHKS and CDR2 is YYEKEE (reference sequence). The CDR3 loop reads CASSFYYGSYEQYF. In DNA form, the CDR3 reads TGTGCCAGCAGCTTTTATTACGGCTCCTACGAGCAGTACTTC.

The chain uses TRBV5-1 and TRBJ1-2, with D hard to call. This CDR3 contains 15 residues. Trimming took 4 bases from V and 8 from J, leaving 21 bases between them. CDR1 is SGHRS and CDR2 is YFSETQ in the germline V gene. The CDR3 loop is CASSRTTPAGRGYTF. As DNA, the CDR3 is TGCGCCAGCAGCAGAACAACGCCCGCGGGTAGGGGCTACACCTTC.

This sequence joins TRBV28 and TRBJ2-1, with 11 bases aligning to TRBD2. This CDR3 comprises 16 residues. Per germline, CDR1 MDHEN and CDR2 SYDVKM. The trim removed 5 bases at V and 8 bases at J, leaving 11 bases unmatched. The CDR3 DNA follows: TGTGCCAGCAGTCACACAACTAGCGGGAGTAGCCATGAGCAGTTCTTC. Encoded protein: CASSHTTSGSSHEQFF. The full variable domain, rest sourced from reference TRBV28 and TRBJ2-1, is DVKVTQSSRYLVKRTGEKVFLECVQDMDHENMFWYRQDPGLGLRLIYFSYDVKMKEKGDIPEGYSVSREKKERFSLILESASTNQTSMYLCASSHTTSGSSHEQFFGPGTRLTVL.